This T cell receptor beta chain emerged from a study of identical twins. The CDR3 consists of 19 residues. The V gene lost 0 bases and the J gene lost 0 bases, with 15 bases spanning the gap. Germline V gene data show CDR1 as LGHNA and CDR2 as YSLEER. Each CDR3 protein is one row after TCRdb ran MiXCR on the 5' RACE reads. The sample lists around 570,000 distinct CDR3 sequences; 7.5% to 10% were seen once. These same data were also listed under a study on yellow fever vaccine responses in identical twins.

This receptor was taken from a woman under 30 in good health. Sequenced: PBMCs. The chain couples TRBV4-3 to TRBJ2-6; D is perhaps TRBD1 (5 bases). The CDR3 reads CASSQDRAATFSGANVLTF. CDR3 in DNA: TGCGCCAGCAGCCAAGACAGGGCAGCTACGTTCTCTGGGGCCAACGTCCTGACTTTC.